This T cell receptor (beta chain) was found in a study of regulatory T cells in long-lasting Graves disease. Germline CDR1 SEHNR, CDR2 FQNEAQ (reference sequence). The CDR3 covers 16 residues. Between the trimmed V and J ends, which lost 2 bases and 3 bases, there was a span of 14 bases. This clonotype was picked up a small number of times. Its antigen is currently unknown. Sample time point: newly diagnosed GD, antithyroid drugs for less than 3 months. Following extraction of RNA from PBMCs, that RNA was used to make the TCR library. Investigators prepared the TCR beta libraries by applying iRepertoire HTBI primers and Arm-PCR of CDR3 regions. MiXCR was run by TCRdb on the multiplex PCR reads, yielding one entry per CDR3 protein. The sample includes 500,000 to 700,000 distinct CDR3 sequences, approximately 15% of them seen just once. Study results and caveats: Favored gene segments in persistent disease were TRBV28, TRBJ1-2 and TRBJ2-5.

Separately, the same data were catalogued under a study of T cells in Graves' hyperthyroidism and ophthalmopathy.

This chain uses TRBV7-9 with TRBJ1-3; tentatively, D is TRBD1 (5 bases). The TCR comes from a woman aged 30 to 39 with Graves disease. Source: peripheral blood mononuclear cells (PBMCs), taken at new diagnosis, from a patient treated with antithyroid drugs. CDR3 in DNA: TGTGCCAGCAGCTTAAGCTGGGGCGCGGGTGGAAACACCATATATTTT. Protein sequence: CASSLSWGAGGNTIYF.